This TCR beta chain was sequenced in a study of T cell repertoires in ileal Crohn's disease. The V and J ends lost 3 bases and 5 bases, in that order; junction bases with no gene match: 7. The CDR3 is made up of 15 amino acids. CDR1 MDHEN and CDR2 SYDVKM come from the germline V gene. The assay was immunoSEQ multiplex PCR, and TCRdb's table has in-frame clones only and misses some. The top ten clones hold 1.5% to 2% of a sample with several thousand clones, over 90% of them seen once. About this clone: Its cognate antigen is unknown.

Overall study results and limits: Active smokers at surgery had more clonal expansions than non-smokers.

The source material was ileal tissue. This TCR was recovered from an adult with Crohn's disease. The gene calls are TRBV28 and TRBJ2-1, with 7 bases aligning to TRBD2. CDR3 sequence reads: CASSLGGSPNNEQFF. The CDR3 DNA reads TGTGCCAGCAGTTTGGGCGGGAGTCCCAACAATGAGCAGTTCTTC. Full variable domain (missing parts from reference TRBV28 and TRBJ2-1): DVKVTQSSRYLVKRTGEKVFLECVQDMDHENMFWYRQDPGLGLRLIYFSYDVKMKEKGDIPEGYSVSREKKERFSLILESASTNQTSMYLCASSLGGSPNNEQFFGPGTRLTVL.